This note documents a single T cell receptor beta chain sequence. The antigen remains undetermined. The length of the CDR3 is 17 residues. CDR1 and CDR2 from the germline V gene are KGHDR and SFDVKD. V lost 3 bases, J lost 4 bases, and 15 bases lay in between. These data come from a study of CD8 T cells in ankylosing spondylitis. Study results and caveats: Apparently characteristic of ankylosing spondylitis blood was a TCR beta motif (about eight highly homologous variants). Reported data indicate significant enrichment of disease-linked clones within matched ankylosing spondylitis synovial fluid.

In TCRdb, the 5' RACE reads were re-called with MiXCR into one record per CDR3 protein. The table has about 300,000 distinct CDR3 sequences, about 20% seen once. This sequence originates from a female donor with ankylosing spondylitis or in good health (not recorded which). Sequences were obtained from blood, either unsorted or a sorted T cell fraction (not recorded which). V and J are TRBV24-1 and TRBJ2-6; D remains ambiguous. The CDR3 DNA reads TGTGCCACCAGTGATCCCAAAGGGTTGAGGGGGGCCAACGTCCTGACTTTC. Translating gives CATSDPKGLRGANVLTF.